These T cell receptor beta chains were read from a single sample in a study of sequential checkpoint blockade in melanoma. Clones were read by immunoSEQ multiplex PCR, and TCRdb kept only the in-frame ones, dropping some. This table holds some 19,000 clones, under 75% found once. Sequenced material: CD8+ T cells sorted from blood (inferred from file names), taken from a patient given nivolumab and ipilimumab in sequence. The origin of the receptors is a human donor with melanoma. CDR3s include the opening cysteine and the closing phenylalanine or tryptophan. D genes are given only for firm matches. Clone size is shown for a subset of rows, as once, few, many or a class of expanded clone.

TRBV5-6,few,NA,TRBJ2-5,TGTGCCAGCAGCTTGGCCGGAAGCAGGAGGGTGCTTGAGACCCAGTACTTC,CASSLAGSRRVLETQYF
TRBV11-2,NA,TRBD1,TRBJ1-1,TGTGCCAGCAGCTTAGGTAGGGGGCAGGGGAACACTGAAGCTTTCTTT,CASSLGRGQGNTEAFF
TRBV6-6,once,NA,TRBJ2-7,TGTGCCAGCAGACAGGGCGACTACGAGCAGTACTTC,CASRQGDYEQYF
TRBV15,few,NA,TRBJ2-2,TGTGCCACCAGCTCGGACCTGGACTCCGGGGAGCTGTTTTTT,CATSSDLDSGELFF
TRBV5-1,NA,TRBD1,TRBJ2-7,TGCGCCAGCAGCCCCAGGACAGGGCATTACGAGCAGTACTTC,CASSPRTGHYEQYF
TRBV29-1,NA,TRBD2,TRBJ2-1,TGCAGCGTTGACGGGACTAGCGGGAGGGCCATTAAAAATGAGCAGTTCTTC,CSVDGTSGRAIKNEQFF
TRBV27,NA,NA,TRBJ1-1,TGTGCCAGCAGTTTATCAACCCGGCACAATCAGGGTGAAGCTTTCTTT,CASSLSTRHNQGEAFF
TRBV6-5,NA,TRBD2,TRBJ2-5,TGTGCCAGCAGTTACACAGCGGGGGAGGCCCAGTACTTC,CASSYTAGEAQYF
TRBV11-2,few,TRBD1,TRBJ2-1,TGTGCCAGCAGCGACAGGGGCGGGCGGTACAATGAGCAGTTCTTC,CASSDRGGRYNEQFF
TRBV28,NA,TRBD1,TRBJ1-2,TGTGCCAGCAGTTTTGAGTGGGACAGTGGGGTCTATGGCTACACCTTC,CASSFEWDSGVYGYTF
TRBV27,NA,NA,TRBJ1-1,TGTGCCAGCAGTTTAAGGGGCGACAGGACCGAAGCTTTCTTT,CASSLRGDRTEAFF
TRBV13,NA,NA,TRBJ1-1,TGTGCCAGCAGCTTGACAGGTCCTGAAGCTTTCTTT,CASSLTGPEAFF
TRBV4-1,NA,TRBD2,TRBJ2-2,TGCGCCAGCAGCCCCCTAGCGGGAGAATGGGCCGGGGAGCTGTTTTTT,CASSPLAGEWAGELFF
TRBV5-1,NA,TRBD1,TRBJ2-7,TGCGCCAGCAGCTTGGCGAGTGTGGACAGGGCCCCCTCTTACGAGCAGTACTTC,CASSLASVDRAPSYEQYF
TRBV7-9,NA,NA,TRBJ2-1,TGTGCCAGCAGCCTAATGGGGCATGAGCAGTTCTTC,CASSLMGHEQFF